There are many counts of the clone carrying this TCR beta chain. What it recognizes is unknown. V was cut by 5 bases and J by 6 bases, with 17 bases left in between. This CDR3 has 15 amino acids. The entry originates in a study of T cells after yellow fever vaccination. Broader study findings: The study noted that FACS-sorted repertoires could contain abundant clonotypes contaminating from the bulk population. Reappearance after the booster was observed for most primary-vaccination clones (roughly 97% CD4, roughly 90% CD8). The CD4 compartment and the CD8 compartment contained a small share of clonotypes in common.

Production of TCR cDNA was by 5'RACE template switching, which also added a universal primer site and UMIs. TCRdb re-called the 5' RACE reads with MiXCR, one entry per CDR3 protein. The repertoire holds roughly 170,000 distinct CDR3 sequences, with 7% to 10% as singletons. The rearrangement joins TRBV12-3 or TRBV12-4 to TRBJ1-5; D possibly corresponds to TRBD1 (6 bases). This clonotype originated in a man younger than 35 who received the YFV17D yellow fever vaccine. Specimen: CD8+ T cells sorted from PBMCs, collected 45 days after the yellow fever booster vaccination. CDR3 nucleotides: TGTGCCAGCAGTAACCGGGGTGGGGGCAGTCAGCCCCAGCATTTT. Translated, it gives CASSNRGGGSQPQHF.